The rows below give T cell receptor beta chains drawn from one sample of a study of early T cells in non-severe SARS-CoV-2 infection. TCRdb re-called the 5' RACE reads through MiXCR, storing one row per CDR3 protein. The table lists about 110,000 distinct CDR3 sequences, 10% to 15% of them singletons. Sequencing used whole blood, obtained at baseline. The origin of the receptors is an adult who was a healthcare worker with PCR-confirmed SARS-CoV-2 infection or an uninfected control (not recorded which). CDR3s include the opening cysteine and the closing phenylalanine or tryptophan. The D gene is left open where the match is weak. Clone size is shown for a subset of rows, as once, few, many or a class of expanded clone.

size	V	D	J	CDR3	DNA
-	TRBV5-1	-	TRBJ1-2	CASSLARGDYGYTF	TGCGCCAGCAGCTTGGCAAGGGGCGACTATGGCTACACCTTC
few	TRBV19	TRBD2	TRBJ2-1	CASSIGTSGNNEQFF	TGTGCCAGTAGTATAGGGACTAGCGGTAACAATGAGCAGTTCTTC
-	TRBV12-3/TRBV12-4	-	TRBJ2-3	CASSTGSGTDTQYF	TGTGCCAGCAGTACAGGTTCAGGCACAGATACGCAGTATTTT
many	TRBV28	-	TRBJ1-5	CASSLGVSPRPQHF	TGTGCCAGCAGTTTAGGCGTCAGCCCTCGCCCCCAGCATTTT
-	TRBV7-3	-	TRBJ2-3	CASSFQPSSTDTQYF	TGTGCCAGCAGCTTTCAGCCCTCTAGCACAGATACGCAGTATTTT
-	TRBV18	-	TRBJ2-5	CASSPGRGRKGETQYF	TGTGCCAGCTCCCCCGGTAGAGGACGTAAGGGTGAGACCCAGTACTTC
few	TRBV21-1	-	TRBJ2-7	CASSLQLRPGEQYF	TGTGCCAGCAGTCTCCAGCTTAGACCGGGCGAGCAGTACTTC
-	TRBV12-3/TRBV12-4	-	TRBJ2-5	CASSLRWGAGFRETQYF	TGTGCCAGCAGCCTTCGGTGGGGGGCCGGTTTCCGAGAGACCCAGTACTTC
many	TRBV7-6	-	TRBJ2-2	CASSETGYGELFF	TGTGCCAGCAGTGAGACAGGATACGGGGAGCTGTTTTTT
once	TRBV10-3	TRBD2	TRBJ2-3	CAIKLSGGADTQYF	TGTGCCATCAAGCTTAGCGGGGGGGCAGATACGCAGTATTTT
many	TRBV5-4	-	TRBJ2-3	CASSLEVTDTQYF	TGTGCCAGCAGCTTGGAAGTGACAGATACGCAGTATTTT
many	TRBV27	-	TRBJ1-2	CASSLSWEGQGYTF	TGTGCCAGCAGTTTATCCTGGGAGGGGCAGGGCTACACCTTC
-	TRBV29-1	-	TRBJ2-7	CSVEDNTSYEQYF	TGCAGCGTTGAAGATAATACCTCCTACGAGCAGTACTTC
few	TRBV28	-	TRBJ2-7	CASSLKVPGTPYF	TGTGCCAGCAGTTTAAAGGTCCCGGGGACCCCGTACTTC
-	TRBV10-3	-	TRBJ2-7	CAISESVDGSYEQYF	TGTGCCATCAGTGAGTCGGTCGACGGTTCCTACGAGCAGTACTTC
few	TRBV4-1	TRBD1	TRBJ2-3	CASSQDNRGGTDTQYF	TGCGCCAGCAGCCAAGATAACAGGGGTGGGACAGATACGCAGTATTTT
-	TRBV4-1	-	TRBJ1-5	CASSQDRHQPQHF	TGCGCCAGCAGCCAAGATCGGCATCAGCCCCAGCATTTT
few	TRBV4-1	-	TRBJ2-3	CASSQPHTDTQYF	TGCGCCAGCAGCCAACCACACACAGATACGCAGTATTTT
few	TRBV29-1	-	TRBJ2-1	CSVEDSKLAVYNEQFF	TGCAGCGTTGAAGATAGCAAGCTAGCAGTTTACAATGAGCAGTTCTTC
-	TRBV5-5	-	TRBJ2-7	CASSHSGHEQYF	TGTGCCAGCAGTCACTCGGGCCACGAGCAGTACTTC
many	TRBV6-5	TRBD1	TRBJ1-2	CASIDGQGGANYGYTF	TGTGCCAGCATCGATGGACAGGGGGGAGCTAACTATGGCTACACCTTC
few	TRBV12-3/TRBV12-4	-	TRBJ2-1	CASSLRGAEEQFF	TGTGCCAGCAGTTTACGGGGGGCTGAGGAGCAGTTCTTC
few	TRBV3-1	TRBD1	TRBJ1-2	CASSQERRGTGFRGYTF	TGTGCCAGCAGCCAAGAGAGGCGCGGGACAGGGTTTCGTGGCTACACCTTC
-	TRBV4-1	-	TRBJ2-1	CASSQVRGGPSSYNEQFF	TGCGCCAGCAGCCAAGTACGAGGGGGGCCGAGCTCCTACAATGAGCAGTTCTTC
-	TRBV20-1	-	TRBJ2-6	CSARGFSGANVLTF	TGCAGTGCTAGAGGGTTCTCTGGGGCCAACGTCCTGACTTTC
few	TRBV7-6	-	TRBJ2-3	CASSLEGFPTSTDTQYF	TGTGCCAGCAGCTTAGAGGGATTCCCCACTAGCACAGATACGCAGTATTTT
-	TRBV19	-	TRBJ1-5	CAILRRTYSNQPQHF	TGTGCCATACTGAGACGGACTTATAGCAATCAGCCCCAGCATTTT
-	TRBV6-2/TRBV6-3	TRBD2	TRBJ2-2	CASTPQGGSTNTGELFF	TGTGCCAGCACCCCCCAAGGCGGGAGCACTAACACCGGGGAGCTGTTTTTT
few	TRBV18	TRBD1	TRBJ1-1	CASSPIRQGRDTEAFF	TGTGCCAGCTCACCGATCCGACAGGGTCGGGACACTGAAGCTTTCTTT
few	TRBV28	-	TRBJ2-1	CASSLYGDNEQFF	TGTGCCAGCAGTTTATACGGGGACAATGAGCAGTTCTTC
-	TRBV28	TRBD1	TRBJ1-1	CASSLFPGGYETEAFF	TGTGCCAGCAGTTTATTCCCAGGGGGTTATGAGACTGAAGCTTTCTTT
many	TRBV5-5	TRBD1	TRBJ1-1	CASSSMTGAHTEAFF	TGTGCCAGCAGCTCGATGACAGGGGCGCACACTGAAGCTTTCTTT
few	TRBV2	-	TRBJ1-4	CASSEALLGEKLFF	TGTGCCAGCAGTGAAGCGCTTCTCGGGGAAAAACTGTTTTTT
few	TRBV24-1	TRBD2	TRBJ2-3	CATSDPSRVGSGGVDTQYF	TGTGCCACCAGTGACCCATCTCGAGTGGGTAGCGGGGGCGTCGATACGCAGTATTTT
few	TRBV5-4	TRBD2	TRBJ2-7	CASSSPGSGRYEQYF	TGTGCCAGCAGCTCCCCAGGTAGCGGGAGATACGAGCAGTACTTC
-	TRBV7-3	-	TRBJ1-1	CASSKGNTEAFF	TGTGCCAGCAGCAAGGGTAACACTGAAGCTTTCTTT
-	TRBV12-3/TRBV12-4	-	TRBJ2-3	CASSSHADTQFF	TGTGCCAGCAGTTCCCACGCAGATACGCAGTTTTTT
-	TRBV7-6	TRBD2	TRBJ2-2	CASSSTTSGRTHGELFF	TGTGCCAGCAGCTCGACGACTAGCGGGAGGACTCACGGGGAGCTGTTTTTT
-	TRBV2	-	TRBJ2-7	CASSGQVVYEQYF	TGTGCCAGCAGTGGACAGGTCGTCTACGAGCAGTACTTC
-	TRBV29-1	-	TRBJ2-7	CSVVAGYEQYF	TGCAGCGTTGTGGCAGGGTACGAGCAGTACTTC
-	TRBV5-1	-	TRBJ2-1	CASSPEGVSEQFF	TGCGCCAGCAGCCCCGAGGGGGTCAGTGAGCAGTTCTTC
many	TRBV5-4	-	TRBJ1-6	CASSVDNSPLHF	TGTGCCAGCAGCGTGGATAATTCACCCCTCCACTTT
-	TRBV20-1	TRBD2	TRBJ2-1	CSARDQAGGPNEQFF	TGCAGTGCTAGAGATCAAGCGGGAGGGCCGAATGAGCAGTTCTTC
many	TRBV25-1	-	TRBJ2-5	CASSEFAVGETQYF	TGTGCCAGCAGTGAATTCGCGGTAGGCGAGACCCAGTACTTC
few	TRBV7-3	TRBD2	TRBJ2-1	CASSLDSSGSSYNEQFF	TGTGCCAGCAGCTTAGACTCCAGCGGGAGCTCCTACAATGAGCAGTTCTTC
-	TRBV15	-	TRBJ1-1	CATSRDGQALAAFF	TGTGCCACCAGCAGAGATGGGCAGGCCCTGGCAGCTTTCTTT
many	TRBV4-1	TRBD1	TRBJ1-1	CASSHDTGTGNTEAFF	TGCGCCAGCAGCCACGATACCGGGACAGGGAACACTGAAGCTTTCTTT
-	TRBV6-5	-	TRBJ2-2	CASSYDPDTGELFF	TGTGCCAGCAGTTACGACCCGGACACCGGGGAGCTGTTTTTT
many	TRBV11-2	-	TRBJ2-2	CASSLGDTNTGELFF	TGTGCCAGCAGCTTAGGGGACACCAACACCGGGGAGCTGTTTTTT
few	TRBV28	-	TRBJ1-1	CASSSPGVNTEAFF	TGTGCCAGCAGTTCTCCAGGGGTGAACACTGAAGCTTTCTTT
few	TRBV20-1	TRBD1	TRBJ2-3	CSAKTGADTQYF	TGCAGTGCTAAAACAGGGGCGGATACGCAGTATTTT
few	TRBV28	-	TRBJ1-2	CASSLGAQTISANYGYTF	TGTGCCAGCAGTTTAGGGGCCCAGACCATTTCGGCTAACTATGGCTACACCTTC